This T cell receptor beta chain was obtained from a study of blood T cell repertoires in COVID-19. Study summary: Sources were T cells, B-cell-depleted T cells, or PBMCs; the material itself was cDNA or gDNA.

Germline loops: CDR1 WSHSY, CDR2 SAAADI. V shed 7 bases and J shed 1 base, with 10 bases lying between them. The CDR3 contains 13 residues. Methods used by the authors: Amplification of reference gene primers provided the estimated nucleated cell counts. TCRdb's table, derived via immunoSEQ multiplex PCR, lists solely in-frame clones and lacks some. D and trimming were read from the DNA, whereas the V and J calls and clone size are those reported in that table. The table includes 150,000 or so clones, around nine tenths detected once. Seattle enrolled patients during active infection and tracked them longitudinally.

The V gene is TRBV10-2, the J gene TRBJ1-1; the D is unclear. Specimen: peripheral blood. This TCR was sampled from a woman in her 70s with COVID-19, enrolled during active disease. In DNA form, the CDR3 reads TGCGCCAGCACCGACACCAGGAACACTGAAGCTTTCTTT. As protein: CASTDTRNTEAFF.